Below are 2 T cell receptor beta chains sequenced from a single sample in a study of blood T cell repertoires in COVID-19. The table came from immunoSEQ multiplex PCR; TCRdb's copy has only in-frame clones and leaves some out. The sample records around 250,000 clones, about nine tenths being singletons. Sequencing input: PBMCs or T cells enriched from blood (not recorded which). These receptors were taken from a woman aged 25 to 39 with acute COVID-19.

This rearrangement joins TRBV4-2 to TRBJ2-7, with unresolved D. The germline V and J ends were trimmed by 1 base and 1 base, with 5 bases remaining between them. The length of the CDR3 is 13 residues. Germline CDR1 is LGHNA and CDR2 is YNFKEQ. As DNA, the CDR3 is TGTGCCAGCAGCCAAGTCGCGTCCTACGAGCAGTACTTC. Its protein product is CASSQVASYEQYF.

The chain uses TRBV11-2 and TRBJ2-2, with no clear D. The germline V gene has CDR1 SGHAT and CDR2 FQNNGV. This CDR3 is 11 amino acids long. V dropped 5 bases and J dropped 8 bases, with 6 bases sitting between them. CDR3 loop: CASSPHGELFF. In DNA form, the CDR3 reads TGTGCCAGCAGCCCCCATGGGGAGCTGTTTTTT.